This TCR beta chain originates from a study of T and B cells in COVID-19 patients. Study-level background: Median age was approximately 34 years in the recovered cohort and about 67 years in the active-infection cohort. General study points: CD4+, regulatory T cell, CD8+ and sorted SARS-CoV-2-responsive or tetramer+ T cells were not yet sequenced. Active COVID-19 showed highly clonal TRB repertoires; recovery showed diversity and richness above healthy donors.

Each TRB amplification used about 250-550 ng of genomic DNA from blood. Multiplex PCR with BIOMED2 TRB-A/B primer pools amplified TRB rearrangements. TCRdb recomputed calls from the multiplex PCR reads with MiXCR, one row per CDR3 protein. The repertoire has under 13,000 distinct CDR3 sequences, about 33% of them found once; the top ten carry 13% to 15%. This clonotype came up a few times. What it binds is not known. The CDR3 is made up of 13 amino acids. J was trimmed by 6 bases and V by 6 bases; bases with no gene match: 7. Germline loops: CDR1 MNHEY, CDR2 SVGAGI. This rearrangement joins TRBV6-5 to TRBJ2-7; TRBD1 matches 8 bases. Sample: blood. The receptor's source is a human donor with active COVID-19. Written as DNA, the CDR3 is TGTGCCAGCAGCCGGGACAGGAGTGGCGAGCAGTACTTC. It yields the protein CASSRDRSGEQYF.